This is a list of T cell receptor beta chains from one sample in a study of cytomegalovirus exposure and HLA in healthy donors. The protocol was immunoSEQ multiplex PCR, while the TCRdb copy is restricted to in-frame clones and leaves out a portion. The sample records under 100,000 clones, approximately 84% being singletons. The sample consisted of PBMCs. These receptors were collected from a woman aged 18-29 years in good health and CMV-seropositive. Both conserved end residues are part of each CDR3. D genes are given only for firm matches. A row's size may be missing; if present it is once, few, many or a size class.

TRBJ1-6	NA	TRBV5-1	NA	TGCGCCAGCAGCTTGGAAGGGGGTCTGGACTCACCCCTCCACTTT	CASSLEGGLDSPLHF
TRBJ1-4	TRBD1	TRBV5-8	NA	TGTGCCAGCAGCTTGGGAGACAGGGCTAATGAAAAACTGTTTTTT	CASSLGDRANEKLFF
TRBJ2-7	TRBD2	TRBV6-5	NA	TGTGCCAGCAGGTTCGGGGGGGAGTACGAGCAGTACTTC	CASRFGGEYEQYF
TRBJ1-6	TRBD1	TRBV11-2	NA	TGTGCCAGCAGCTTCGTGGGACAGGGGGATTCACCCCTCCACTTT	CASSFVGQGDSPLHF
TRBJ2-3	TRBD2	TRBV7-7	NA	TGTGCCAGCAGTACCGGACTAGCGGGTAGGGATACGCAGTATTTT	CASSTGLAGRDTQYF
TRBJ2-3	NA	TRBV10-1	NA	TGCGCCAGCAGTGCCAATCTAGCGTTCGCAGATACGCAGTATTTT	CASSANLAFADTQYF
TRBJ2-5	TRBD2	TRBV2	NA	TGTGCCAGCAGTGAACTAGCGGGGGGCCGGGCGGAGACCCAGTACTTC	CASSELAGGRAETQYF
TRBJ2-7	TRBD1	TRBV6-6	NA	TGTGCCAGCAGAACTATCAGGGGGAGAACTTACGAGCAGTACTTC	CASRTIRGRTYEQYF
TRBJ2-3	NA	TRBV2	NA	TGTGCCAGCAGTGAGCAAACCTACACAGATACGCAGTATTTT	CASSEQTYTDTQYF
TRBJ1-1	TRBD1	TRBV29-1	NA	TGCAGCGCCCTCGAACAGGGGGCTGAAGCTTTCTTT	CSALEQGAEAFF
TRBJ2-2	NA	TRBV4-2	NA	TGTGCCAGCAGCCATCGGGGCACAGGGTTATTCACCGGGGAGCTGTTTTTT	CASSHRGTGLFTGELFF
TRBJ2-7	NA	TRBV5-1	NA	TGCGCCAGCAGCTTAGACAGATACGAGCAGTACTTC	CASSLDRYEQYF
TRBJ1-4	TRBD1	TRBV5-1	NA	TGCGCCAGCAGCTTGGGACAGGGGGAAAAACTGTTTTTT	CASSLGQGEKLFF
TRBJ1-3	NA	TRBV2	NA	TGTGCCACGCCGACCGAGGATGGAAACACCATATATTTT	CATPTEDGNTIYF
TRBJ2-2	TRBD2	TRBV9	NA	TGTGCCAGCAGCGCGCTAGCGGGGGGGGGCACCGGGGAGCTGTTTTTT	CASSALAGGGTGELFF
TRBJ1-2	NA	TRBV27	NA	TGTGCCAGCAGAGCGGCCGGGGGTGAGGACTATGGCTACACCTTC	CASRAAGGEDYGYTF
TRBJ2-3	TRBD1	TRBV7-2	NA	TGTGCCAGCAGGTCTTATCCGGGACAGGGGTTGACTAGCACAGATACGCAGTATTTT	CASRSYPGQGLTSTDTQYF
TRBJ2-5	NA	TRBV11-2	NA	TGTGCCAGCAGCTTAAGCTTCCAAGAGACCCAGTACTTC	CASSLSFQETQYF
TRBJ1-6	NA	TRBV5-1	NA	TGCGCCAGCAGCACAGGGAATTCACCCCTCCACTTT	CASSTGNSPLHF
TRBJ2-7	NA	TRBV30	once	TGTGCCTGGAGTCGAAGGGCGAGGGGGGGCCGATACGAGCAGTACTTC	CAWSRRARGGRYEQYF
TRBJ1-2	TRBD1	TRBV7-2	once	TGTGCCAGCAGCTCACAGGACAGGTACTATGGCTACACCTTC	CASSSQDRYYGYTF
TRBJ2-7	NA	TRBV18	NA	TGTGCCAGCTCCGTGACAGACCCTCCCTACGAGCAGTACTTC	CASSVTDPPYEQYF
TRBJ1-3	NA	TRBV30	NA	TGTGCCTGGAGTGTAGCGCAAACCAGTCCCGGAAACACCATATATTTT	CAWSVAQTSPGNTIYF
TRBJ1-5	TRBD1	TRBV28	once	TGTGCCAGCATTTGGGGACAGGGCCGACAGCCCCAGCATTTT	CASIWGQGRQPQHF
TRBJ2-5	TRBD1	TRBV15	NA	TGTGCCACCAGCAGAGACACAATTGGACAGGGGGCCGGAGAGACCCAGTACTTC	CATSRDTIGQGAGETQYF
TRBJ2-3	NA	TRBV6-4	NA	TGTGCCAGCAGTGACAATGGACAGCACACAGATACGCAGTATTTT	CASSDNGQHTDTQYF
TRBJ1-2	TRBD1	TRBV30	NA	TGTGCCTGGAAAAAACAGGGGAAAGGGAACTATGGCTACACCTTC	CAWKKQGKGNYGYTF
TRBJ2-3	TRBD1	TRBV7-2	NA	TGTGCCAGCAGCCCCTGGGACAGGGGGGATACGCAGTATTTT	CASSPWDRGDTQYF
TRBJ2-1	TRBD1	TRBV2	NA	TGTGCCAGCAGGAAAGACAGGGAGCCTTACAATGAGCAGTTCTTC	CASRKDREPYNEQFF
TRBJ2-7	NA	TRBV5-1	NA	TGCGCCAGCAGCTTGGCCCCGGGGACTTCCTCCTACGAGCAGTACTTC	CASSLAPGTSSYEQYF
TRBJ2-7	NA	TRBV18	NA	TGTGAAAAGGGACAAACTAACTACGAGCAGTACTTC	CEKGQTNYEQYF
TRBJ2-3	TRBD2	TRBV6-4	NA	TGTGCCAGCAGTGAACGGGGGGGGTTCGATACGCAGTATTTT	CASSERGGFDTQYF
TRBJ2-7	NA	TRBV11-2	few	TGTGCCAGCACCCTGGGGGGGGCAGCTGCCCACGAGCAGTACTTC	CASTLGGAAAHEQYF
TRBJ2-7	TRBD1	TRBV28	NA	TGTGCCAGCCAGACCGGGACAGACTTCTACGAGCAGTACTTC	CASQTGTDFYEQYF
TRBJ2-3	NA	TRBV7-3	NA	TGTGCCAGCAGCTTATCGGATGGGACTTCGCAGTATTTT	CASSLSDGTSQYF
TRBJ1-5	NA	TRBV19	NA	TGTGCCAGTTCCCACTCAGGGATCAATCAGCCCCAGCATTTT	CASSHSGINQPQHF
TRBJ1-4	NA	TRBV10-1	NA	TGCGCCAGCAGTGAGGGAGCAACTAATGAAAAACTGTTTTTT	CASSEGATNEKLFF
TRBJ1-2	TRBD1	TRBV9	NA	TGTGCCAGCAGCGTAGACTCGGGACAGGGGGATGGCTACACCTTC	CASSVDSGQGDGYTF
TRBJ2-1	TRBD1	TRBV5-6	NA	TGTGCCAGCAGCTTGTTCCGACAGGGGGGATACAATGAGCAGTTCTTC	CASSLFRQGGYNEQFF
TRBJ1-2	NA	TRBV21-1	NA	TGTGCCAGCAGCAAGTCCGGGACAGGGGGCGCGGGGTATGGCTACACCTTC	CASSKSGTGGAGYGYTF
TRBJ1-1	NA	TRBV28	NA	TGTGCCAGCACCCCCCGGTACGAAGCCACTGAAGCTTTCTTT	CASTPRYEATEAFF
TRBJ2-7	TRBD2	TRBV5-4	NA	TGTGCCAGCAGCTTGAGTGGCGGGGGAAGCTCCTACGAGCAGTACTTC	CASSLSGGGSSYEQYF
TRBJ2-2	NA	TRBV4-3	NA	TGCGCCAGCAGCCAAGGCATAGCGCCCGGGGAGCTGTTTTTT	CASSQGIAPGELFF
TRBJ2-5	TRBD2	TRBV2	NA	TGTGCCAGCAGACCGATGACTAGCGGGGAGACCCAGTACTTC	CASRPMTSGETQYF
TRBJ2-7	TRBD2	TRBV28	NA	TGTGCCAGCAGTTTGGGACTAGGTTACGAGCAGTACTTC	CASSLGLGYEQYF